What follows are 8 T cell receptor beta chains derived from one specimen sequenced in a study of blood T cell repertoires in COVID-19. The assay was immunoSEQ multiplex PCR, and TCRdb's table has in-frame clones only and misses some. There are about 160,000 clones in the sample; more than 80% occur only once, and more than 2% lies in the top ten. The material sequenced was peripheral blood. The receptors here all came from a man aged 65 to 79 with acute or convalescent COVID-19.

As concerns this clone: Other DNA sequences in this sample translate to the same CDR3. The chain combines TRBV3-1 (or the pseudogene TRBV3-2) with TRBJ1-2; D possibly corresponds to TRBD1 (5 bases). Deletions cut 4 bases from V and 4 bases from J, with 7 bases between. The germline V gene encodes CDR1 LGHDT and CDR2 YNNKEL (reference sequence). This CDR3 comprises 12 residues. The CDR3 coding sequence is TGTGCCAGCAGCCCCGGGGGCTATGGCTACACCTTC. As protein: CASSPGGYGYTF.

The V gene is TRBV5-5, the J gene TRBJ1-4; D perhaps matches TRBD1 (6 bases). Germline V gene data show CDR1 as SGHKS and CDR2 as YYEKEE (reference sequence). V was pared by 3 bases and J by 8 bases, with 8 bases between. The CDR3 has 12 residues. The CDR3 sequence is CASSSQGEKLFF. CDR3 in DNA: TGTGCCAGCAGCTCCCAGGGGGAAAAACTGTTTTTT.

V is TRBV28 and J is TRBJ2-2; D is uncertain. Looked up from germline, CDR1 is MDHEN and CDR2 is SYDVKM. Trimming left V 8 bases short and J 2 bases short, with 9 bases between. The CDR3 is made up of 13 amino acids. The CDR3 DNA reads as TGTGCCAGCTCCCCCATCAACACCGGGGAGCTGTTTTTT. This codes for CASSPINTGELFF.

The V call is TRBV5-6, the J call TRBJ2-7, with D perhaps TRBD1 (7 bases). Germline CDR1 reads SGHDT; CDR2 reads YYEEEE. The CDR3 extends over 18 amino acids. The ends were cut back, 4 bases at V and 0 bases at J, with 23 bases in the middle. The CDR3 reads CASSSDLKAGGISYEQYF. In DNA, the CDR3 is TGTGCCAGCAGCAGCGATTTAAAGGCAGGGGGGATCTCCTACGAGCAGTACTTC.

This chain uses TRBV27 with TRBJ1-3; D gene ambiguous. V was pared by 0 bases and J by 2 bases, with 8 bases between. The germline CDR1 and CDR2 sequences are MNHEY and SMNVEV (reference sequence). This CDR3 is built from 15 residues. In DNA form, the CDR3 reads TGTGCCAGCAGTTTATCCGGAGTACCTGGAAACACCATATATTTT. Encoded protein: CASSLSGVPGNTIYF.

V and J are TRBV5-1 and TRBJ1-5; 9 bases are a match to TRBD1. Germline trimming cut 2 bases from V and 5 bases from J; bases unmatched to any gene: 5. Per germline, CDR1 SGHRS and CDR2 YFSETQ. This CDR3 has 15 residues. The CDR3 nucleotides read TGCGCCAGCAGCTTCAATGGGGACAGGGATCAGCCCCAGCATTTT. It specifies CASSFNGDRDQPQHF.

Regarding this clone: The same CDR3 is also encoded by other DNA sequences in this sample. The CDR3 loop reads CASSLDRGEAFF. Here the CDR3 DNA reads TGCGCCAGCAGCTTGGACAGGGGGGAGGCTTTCTTT. The V call is TRBV5-1, the J call TRBJ1-1, with 8 bases that match TRBD1. The CDR3 consists of 12 residues. Per the germline V gene, CDR1 is SGHRS and CDR2 is YFSETQ. The V segment lost 0 bases and the J segment 11 bases; nucleotides outside the gene matches: 3.

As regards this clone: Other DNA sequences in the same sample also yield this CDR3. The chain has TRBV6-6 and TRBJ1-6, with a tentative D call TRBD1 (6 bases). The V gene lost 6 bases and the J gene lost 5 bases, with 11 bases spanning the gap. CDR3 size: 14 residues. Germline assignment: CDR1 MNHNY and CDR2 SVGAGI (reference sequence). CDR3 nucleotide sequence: TGTGCCAGCAGCCGGGGACAAGATAATTCACCCCTCCACTTT. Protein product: CASSRGQDNSPLHF.